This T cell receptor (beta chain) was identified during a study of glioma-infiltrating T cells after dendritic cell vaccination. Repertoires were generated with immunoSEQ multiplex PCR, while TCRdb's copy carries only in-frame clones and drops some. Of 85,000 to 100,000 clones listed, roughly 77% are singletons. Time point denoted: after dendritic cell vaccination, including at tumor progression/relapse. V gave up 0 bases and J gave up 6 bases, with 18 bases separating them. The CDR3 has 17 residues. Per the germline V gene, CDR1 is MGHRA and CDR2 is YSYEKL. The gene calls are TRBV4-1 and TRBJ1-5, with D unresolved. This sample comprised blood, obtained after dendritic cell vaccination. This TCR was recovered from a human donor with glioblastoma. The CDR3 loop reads CASSQDESRVGGQPQHF. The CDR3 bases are TGCGCCAGCAGCCAAGATGAAAGCCGCGTTGGTGGTCAGCCCCAGCATTTT.